Below, one T cell receptor beta chain is given with its context. Donors were healthy Caucasian individuals from Russia aged roughly 6 to 95. PBMCs numbering at least 7 million were isolated per sample. These data are taken from a study of blood T cells in healthy people across ages. Alongside a J-beta primer mix, a sample-barcoded 5' primer served in a second PCR lasting about 7 to 12 cycles. Every cDNA molecule bore a tag from a template-switch adaptor containing 12 random nucleotides. Every sample gave at least 2.5 million paired-end reads containing CDR3. TCRdb reprocessed the 5' RACE reads via MiXCR and lists one record per CDR3 protein. Here the sample spans roughly 1,800,000 distinct CDR3 sequences, roughly 49% being singletons. CDR1 and CDR2 from the germline V gene are DFQATT and SNEGSKA (reference sequence). The germline V and J ends were trimmed by 1 base and 1 base, with 6 bases remaining between them. The CDR3 extends over 13 amino acids.

The source of this sequence is a woman aged 40 to 50 in good health. The sample was blood. The chain combines TRBV20-1 with TRBJ2-3, with unresolved D. Here the CDR3 reads CSARVAGTDTQYF. CDR3 nucleotide sequence: TGCAGTGCTAGAGTTGCGGGCACAGATACGCAGTATTTT.